This record covers a single TCR beta chain. Its target is not known. Germline assignment: CDR1 KGHDR and CDR2 SFDVKD. V shed 7 bases, J shed 3 bases, and the junction held 2 bases outside the gene matches. The CDR3 consists of 14 residues. This specimen comes from a study of CD8 T cells in ankylosing spondylitis. Libraries for TCR beta were made by quantitative 5'-RACE with molecular barcodes. Using its own MiXCR run on the 5' RACE reads, TCRdb lists one record per CDR3 protein. The profile covers a few hundred thousand distinct CDR3 sequences, with roughly a sixth appearing a single time and approximately 0.93% taken by the ten largest. General observations from the study: What appeared characteristic of ankylosing spondylitis blood was a TCR beta motif of fewer than ten highly homologous variants. Disease-linked clones were found to be CD8+ and relatively rare in peripheral blood. Reports of some motif variants in reactive arthritis synovial fluid and blood predate this one. Reportedly, matched ankylosing spondylitis synovial fluid was significantly enriched for disease-linked clones.

The sample consisted of blood, either unsorted or a sorted T cell fraction (not recorded which). The source is a male donor with ankylosing spondylitis. This chain links TRBV24-1 with TRBJ1-1, with TRBD1 matching over 12 bases. The CDR3 protein is CATRGQGADTEAFF. The DNA of the CDR3 is TGTGCCACCAGGGGACAGGGGGCGGACACTGAAGCTTTCTTT.